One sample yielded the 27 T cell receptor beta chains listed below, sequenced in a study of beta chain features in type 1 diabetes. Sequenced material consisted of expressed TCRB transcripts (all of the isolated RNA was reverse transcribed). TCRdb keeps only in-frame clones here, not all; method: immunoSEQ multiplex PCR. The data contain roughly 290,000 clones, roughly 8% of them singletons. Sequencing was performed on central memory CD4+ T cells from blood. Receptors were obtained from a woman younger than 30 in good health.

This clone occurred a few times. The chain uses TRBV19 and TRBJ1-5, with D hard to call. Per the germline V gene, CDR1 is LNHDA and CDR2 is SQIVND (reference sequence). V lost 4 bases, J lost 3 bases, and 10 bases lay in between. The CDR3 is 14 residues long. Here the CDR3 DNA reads TGTGCCAGTAGTAGCCGGACGGCCAATCAGCCCCAGCATTTT. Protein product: CASSSRTANQPQHF.

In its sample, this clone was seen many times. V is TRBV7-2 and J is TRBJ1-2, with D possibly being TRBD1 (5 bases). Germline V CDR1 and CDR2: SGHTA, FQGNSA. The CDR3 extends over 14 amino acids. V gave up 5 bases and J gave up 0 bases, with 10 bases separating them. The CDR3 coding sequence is TGTGCCAGCAGCCTACCGACAGCTAACTATGGCTACACCTTC. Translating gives CASSLPTANYGYTF.

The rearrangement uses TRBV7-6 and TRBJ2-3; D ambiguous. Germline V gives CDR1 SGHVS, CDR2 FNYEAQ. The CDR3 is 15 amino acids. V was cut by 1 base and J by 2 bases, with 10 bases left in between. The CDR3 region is CASSLEVRDTDTQYF. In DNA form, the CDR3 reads TGTGCCAGCAGCTTAGAGGTTAGGGACACAGATACGCAGTATTTT.

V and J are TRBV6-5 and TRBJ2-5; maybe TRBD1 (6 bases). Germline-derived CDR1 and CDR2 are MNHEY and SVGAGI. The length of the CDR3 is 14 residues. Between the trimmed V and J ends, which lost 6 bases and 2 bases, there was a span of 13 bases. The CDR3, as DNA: TGTGCCAGCAGGCGCACAGGGTTTCAAGAGACCCAGTACTTC. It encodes CASRRTGFQETQYF.

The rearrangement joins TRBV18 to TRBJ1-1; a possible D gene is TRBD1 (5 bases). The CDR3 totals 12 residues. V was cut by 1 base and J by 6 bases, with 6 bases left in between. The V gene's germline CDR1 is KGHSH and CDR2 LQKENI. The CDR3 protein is CASSPRGAEAFF. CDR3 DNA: TGTGCCAGCTCACCACGGGGGGCTGAAGCTTTCTTT.

The CDR3 bases are TGTGCCAGCAGCGCTGACAGTGGTACGCAGTATTTT. Translation gives CASSADSGTQYF. The gene calls are TRBV7-2 and TRBJ2-3; D possibly corresponds to TRBD1 (5 bases). CDR1 is SGHTA and CDR2 is FQGNSA in the germline V gene. The CDR3 is made up of 12 amino acids. The V end was cut by 5 bases, the J end by 8 bases, with 11 bases between.

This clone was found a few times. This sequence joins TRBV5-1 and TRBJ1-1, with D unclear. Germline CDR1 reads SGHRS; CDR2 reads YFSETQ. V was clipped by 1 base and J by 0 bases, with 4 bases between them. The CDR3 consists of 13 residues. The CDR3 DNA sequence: TGCGCCAGCAGCTTGATAGTGAACACTGAAGCTTTCTTT. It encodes CASSLIVNTEAFF.

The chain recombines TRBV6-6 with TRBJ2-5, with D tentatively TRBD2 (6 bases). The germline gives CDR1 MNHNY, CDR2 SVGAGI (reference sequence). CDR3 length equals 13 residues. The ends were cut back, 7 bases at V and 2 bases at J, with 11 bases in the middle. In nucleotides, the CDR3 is TGTGCCAGCAAAGGCCGGGGGCAAGAGACCCAGTACTTC. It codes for CASKGRGQETQYF.

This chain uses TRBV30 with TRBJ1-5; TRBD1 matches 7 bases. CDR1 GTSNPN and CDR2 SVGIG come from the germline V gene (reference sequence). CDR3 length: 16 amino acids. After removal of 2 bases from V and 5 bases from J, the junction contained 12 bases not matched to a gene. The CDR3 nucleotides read TGTGCCTGGAGTAGGTCTTATAAGGGGGCCGATCAGCCCCAGCATTTT. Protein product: CAWSRSYKGADQPQHF.

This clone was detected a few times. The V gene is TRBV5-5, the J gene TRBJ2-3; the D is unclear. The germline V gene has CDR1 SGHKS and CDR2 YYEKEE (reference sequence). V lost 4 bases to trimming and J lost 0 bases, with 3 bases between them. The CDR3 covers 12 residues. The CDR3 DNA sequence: TGTGCCAGCAGCCTGAGCACAGATACGCAGTATTTT. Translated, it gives CASSLSTDTQYF.

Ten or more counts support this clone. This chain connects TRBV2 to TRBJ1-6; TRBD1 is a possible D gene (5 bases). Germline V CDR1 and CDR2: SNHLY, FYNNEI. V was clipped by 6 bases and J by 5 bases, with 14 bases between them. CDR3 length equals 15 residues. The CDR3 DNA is TGTGCCAGCAGGGGGTCGGGGGTGGATAATTCACCCCTCCACTTT. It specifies CASRGSGVDNSPLHF.

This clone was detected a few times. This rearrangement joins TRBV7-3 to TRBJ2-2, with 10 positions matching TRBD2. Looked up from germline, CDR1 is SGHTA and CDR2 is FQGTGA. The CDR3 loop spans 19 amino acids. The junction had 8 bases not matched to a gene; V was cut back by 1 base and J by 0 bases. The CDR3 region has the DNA TGTGCCAGCAGCTTAAGGAGGCTAGCGGGAGCATCGAACACCGGGGAGCTGTTTTTT. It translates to CASSLRRLAGASNTGELFF.

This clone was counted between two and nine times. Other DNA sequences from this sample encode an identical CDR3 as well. CDR3 DNA: TGCGCCAGCAGCTTGGACCCCAACACAGATACGCAGTATTTT. As protein: CASSLDPNTDTQYF. The chain employs TRBV5-1 and TRBJ2-3; the D is unclear. Trimming shortened V by 0 bases and J by 2 bases, and 7 bases separated the two germline ends. The CDR3 is 14 residues long. Germline CDR1 SGHRS, CDR2 YFSETQ.

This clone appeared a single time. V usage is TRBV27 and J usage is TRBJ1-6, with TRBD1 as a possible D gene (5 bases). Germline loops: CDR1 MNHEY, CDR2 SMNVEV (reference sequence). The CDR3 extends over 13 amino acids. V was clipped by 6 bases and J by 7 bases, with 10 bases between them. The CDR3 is CASRYTGNSPLHF. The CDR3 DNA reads TGTGCCAGCAGGTACACAGGCAATTCACCCCTCCACTTT.

CDR3 in amino acids: CASSWRGGSTDTQYF. Here the CDR3 DNA reads TGTGCCAGCAGTTGGAGGGGGGGAAGCACAGATACGCAGTATTTT. The chain links TRBV28 to TRBJ2-3, with D perhaps matching TRBD2 (7 bases). The CDR3 runs to 15 residues. Germline CDR1 reads MDHEN; CDR2 reads SYDVKM. The V end lost 4 bases, the J end lost 0 bases, and 11 bases lay between the germline ends. The variable domain in full, with the rest retrieved from reference TRBV28 and TRBJ2-3, is DVKVTQSSRYLVKRTGEKVFLECVQDMDHENMFWYRQDPGLGLRLIYFSYDVKMKEKGDIPEGYSVSREKKERFSLILESASTNQTSMYLCASSWRGGSTDTQYFGPGTRLTVL.

CDR3 in amino acids: CASSLIAGQGAGTGELFF. The CDR3 DNA is TGTGCCAGCAGTTTAATTGCCGGCCAGGGGGCGGGCACCGGGGAGCTGTTTTTT. The chain recombines TRBV27 with TRBJ2-2, with 8 nucleotides matching TRBD1. CDR1 is MNHEY, CDR2 SMNVEV, per germline (reference sequence). CDR3 length equals 18 residues. V shed 2 bases, J shed 4 bases, and the junction held 12 bases outside the gene matches.

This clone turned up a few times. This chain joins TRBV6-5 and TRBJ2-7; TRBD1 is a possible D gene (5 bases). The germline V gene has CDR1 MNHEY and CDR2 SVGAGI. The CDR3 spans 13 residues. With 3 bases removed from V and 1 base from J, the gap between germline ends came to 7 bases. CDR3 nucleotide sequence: TGTGCCAGCAGTTATGCAGGGTCCTACGAGCAGTACTTC. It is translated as CASSYAGSYEQYF.

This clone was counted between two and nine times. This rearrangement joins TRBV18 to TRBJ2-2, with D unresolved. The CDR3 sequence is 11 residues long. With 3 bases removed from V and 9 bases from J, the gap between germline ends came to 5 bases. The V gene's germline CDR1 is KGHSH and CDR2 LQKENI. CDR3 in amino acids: CASSPLRELFF. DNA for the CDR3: TGTGCCAGCTCACCCCTCCGGGAGCTGTTTTTT.

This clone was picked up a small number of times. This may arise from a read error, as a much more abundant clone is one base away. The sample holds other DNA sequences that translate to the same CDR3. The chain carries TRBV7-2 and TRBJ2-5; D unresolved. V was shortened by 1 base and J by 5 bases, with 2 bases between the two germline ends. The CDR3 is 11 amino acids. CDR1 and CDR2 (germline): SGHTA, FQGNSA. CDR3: CASSLVETQYF. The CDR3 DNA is TGTGCCAGCAGCTTAGTGGAGACCCAGTACTTC.

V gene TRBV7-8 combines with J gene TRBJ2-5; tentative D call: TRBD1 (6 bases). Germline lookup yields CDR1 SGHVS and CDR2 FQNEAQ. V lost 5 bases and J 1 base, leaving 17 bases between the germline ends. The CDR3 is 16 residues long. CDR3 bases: TGTGCCAGCAGCCGGAACCAGGGACAAACCCAAGAGACCCAGTACTTC. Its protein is CASSRNQGQTQETQYF.

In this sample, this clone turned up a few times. CDR3 sequence: CASSLERGWENTEAFF. The CDR3 DNA sequence: TGTGCCAGCAGCTTAGAACGGGGCTGGGAGAACACTGAAGCTTTCTTT. This chain connects TRBV7-9 to TRBJ1-1; a possible D gene is TRBD1 (5 bases). CDR3 length: 16 amino acids. Trimming shortened V by 1 base and J by 1 base, and 13 bases separated the two germline ends. CDR1 is SEHNR and CDR2 is FQNEAQ in the germline V gene (reference sequence).

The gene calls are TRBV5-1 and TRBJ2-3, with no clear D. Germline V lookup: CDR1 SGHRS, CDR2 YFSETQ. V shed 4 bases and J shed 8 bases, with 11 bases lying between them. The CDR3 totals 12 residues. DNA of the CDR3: TGCGCCAGCAGCCTCGGACCAGGTACGCAGTATTTT. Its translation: CASSLGPGTQYF.

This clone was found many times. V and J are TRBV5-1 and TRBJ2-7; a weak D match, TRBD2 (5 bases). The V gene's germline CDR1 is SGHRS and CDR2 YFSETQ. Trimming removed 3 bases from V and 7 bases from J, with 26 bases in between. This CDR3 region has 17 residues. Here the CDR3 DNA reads TGCGCCAGCAGCTCCTACCCCAGAGGGCAAGCTACGAATGAGCAGTACGTC. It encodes CASSSYPRGQATNEQYV.

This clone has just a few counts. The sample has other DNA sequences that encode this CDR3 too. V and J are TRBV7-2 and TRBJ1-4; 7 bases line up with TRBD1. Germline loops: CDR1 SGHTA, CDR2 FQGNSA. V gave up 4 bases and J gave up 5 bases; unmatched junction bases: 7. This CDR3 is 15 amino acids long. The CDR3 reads CASSSRTGENEKLFF. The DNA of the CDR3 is TGTGCCAGCAGCTCGCGGACAGGCGAGAATGAAAAACTGTTTTTT.

This CDR3 is CASSYTRGSQETQYF. The CDR3 DNA is TGTGCCAGCAGCTACACCCGAGGTAGCCAAGAGACCCAGTACTTC. This rearrangement joins TRBV11-2 to TRBJ2-5; D is uncertain. V was pared by 4 bases and J by 1 base, with 13 bases between. The CDR3 covers 15 residues. The V gene's germline CDR1 is SGHAT and CDR2 FQNNGV.

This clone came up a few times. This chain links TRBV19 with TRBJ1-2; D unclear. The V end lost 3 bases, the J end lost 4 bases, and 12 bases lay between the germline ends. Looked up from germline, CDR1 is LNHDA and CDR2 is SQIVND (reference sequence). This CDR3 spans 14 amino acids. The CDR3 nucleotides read TGTGCCAGTAGTATTAGGCCTTCTTTCTATGGCTACACCTTC. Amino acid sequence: CASSIRPSFYGYTF.

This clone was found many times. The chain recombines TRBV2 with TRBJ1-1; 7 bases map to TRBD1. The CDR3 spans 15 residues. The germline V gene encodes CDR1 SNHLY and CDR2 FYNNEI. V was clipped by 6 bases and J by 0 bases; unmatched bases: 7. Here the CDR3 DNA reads TGTGCCAGCAGGTACAGGGGACTTATGAACACTGAAGCTTTCTTT. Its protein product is CASRYRGLMNTEAFF. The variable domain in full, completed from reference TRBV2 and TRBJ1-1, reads EPEVTQTPSHQVTQMGQEVILRCVPISNHLYFYWYRQILGQKVEFLVSFYNNEISEKSEIFDDQFSVERPDGSNFTLKIRSTKLEDSAMYFCASRYRGLMNTEAFFGQGTRLTVV.